These 20 T cell receptor beta chains share one sample of origin, sequenced in a study of vaccination effects on CD4 cells after COVID-19. Their target antigens are unknown. Before sequencing, viral peptide pools were used by the ViraFEST assay to expand antigen-specific CD4+ T cells. The authors isolated CD4+ T cells after roughly 10 days of culture. Nucleocapsid antibody tests were negative, and the vaccine recipients had no prior SARS-CoV-2 infection. Produced via immunoSEQ multiplex PCR; TCRdb's table is partial and in-frame only. The table includes 71,000 or so clones, approximately 79% detected once. The sequencing here drew on CD4+ T cells from PBMCs cultured with HCoV-OC43 spike peptides, taken before COVID-19 vaccination. Subset denoted: HCoV-OC43 spike overlapping peptide pool stimulation. These receptors were obtained from a human donor who received a COVID-19 vaccine.

This chain joins TRBV6-5 and TRBJ1-1, with TRBD1 identical over 8 bases. Trimming took 2 bases from V and 9 from J; bases not matched to a gene: 2. The V gene's germline CDR1 is MNHEY and CDR2 SVGAGI. The CDR3 length is 12 residues. As DNA, the CDR3 is TGTGCCAGCAGTTACGGGACAGGACAAGCTTTCTTT. This sequence encodes CASSYGTGQAFF.

V is TRBV30 and J is TRBJ2-7; a weak D match, TRBD1 (6 bases). CDR3 size: 14 residues. V was clipped by 2 bases and J by 0 bases, with 11 bases between them. Looked up from germline, CDR1 is GTSNPN and CDR2 is SVGIG (reference sequence). CDR3 region: CAWSKGVHSYEQYV. CDR3 coding DNA: TGTGCCTGGAGTAAGGGGGTCCACTCCTACGAGCAGTACGTC.

There are a few counts of this clone. For the CDR3, the DNA is TGTGCCAGCAGTGATTCGTTGGGCAGGGACACTGAAGCTTTCTTT. Residues: CASSDSLGRDTEAFF. This sequence joins TRBV2 and TRBJ1-1; D possibly corresponds to TRBD1 (5 bases). V gave up 3 bases and J gave up 3 bases, with 14 bases separating them. Germline CDR1 and CDR2: SNHLY and FYNNEI. The CDR3 covers 15 residues.

The V gene is TRBV19, the J gene TRBJ1-1, with 8 bases aligning to TRBD1. CDR1 is LNHDA, CDR2 SQIVND, per germline (reference sequence). The CDR3 loop spans 15 amino acids. The trim removed 1 base at V and 4 bases at J, leaving 5 bases unmatched. The CDR3 spells CASSIAGGVGTEAFF. Written as DNA, the CDR3 is TGTGCCAGTAGTATAGCAGGGGGCGTAGGCACTGAAGCTTTCTTT. Full variable domain (missing parts from reference TRBV19 and TRBJ1-1): DGGITQSPKYLFRKEGQNVTLSCEQNLNHDAMYWYRQDPGQGLRLIYYSQIVNDFQKGDIAEGYSVSREKKESFPLTVTSAQKNPTAFYLCASSIAGGVGTEAFFGQGTRLTVV.

The chain has TRBV6-2 or TRBV6-3 and TRBJ1-4, with D possibly TRBD1 on 6 matching bases. The CDR3 length is 15 residues. Germline V gene lookup returns CDR1 MNHEY and CDR2 SVGEGT. V was shortened by 6 bases and J by 0 bases, with 11 bases between the two germline ends. The CDR3 sequence is CASSSNRATNEKLFF. The CDR3 DNA follows: TGTGCCAGCAGCTCAAACAGGGCAACTAATGAAAAACTGTTTTTT.

This sequence joins TRBV7-3 and TRBJ2-3; TRBD2 is a possible D gene (7 bases). V was trimmed by 1 base and J by 0 bases, leaving 20 bases between them. The V gene's germline CDR1 is SGHTA and CDR2 FQGTGA. CDR3 length equals 19 residues. This CDR3 is CASSLRVGGGGPSTDTQYF. In DNA form, the CDR3 reads TGTGCCAGCAGCTTAAGGGTCGGCGGGGGCGGGCCAAGCACAGATACGCAGTATTTT.

The chain recombines TRBV27 with TRBJ2-5, with 8 bases aligning to TRBD2. The CDR3 has 14 residues. Germline V gene sequence: CDR1 MNHEY, CDR2 SMNVEV (reference sequence). Trimming took 3 bases from V and 2 from J; bases not matched to a gene: 2. The CDR3 sequence is CASSFRGGQETQYF. The DNA of the CDR3 is TGTGCCAGCAGTTTTCGGGGGGGGCAAGAGACCCAGTACTTC.

The chain combines TRBV19 with TRBJ2-5, with D tentatively TRBD2 (6 bases). V was clipped by 5 bases and J by 0 bases, with 13 bases between them. This CDR3 contains 15 residues. Germline V gene data show CDR1 as LNHDA and CDR2 as SQIVND (reference sequence). The CDR3 loop reads CASSSRGFHQETQYF. The CDR3 nucleotides read TGTGCCAGTAGTTCCCGGGGGTTCCACCAAGAGACCCAGTACTTC.

The V and J genes are TRBV5-1 and TRBJ2-1, with 9 bases aligning to TRBD2. Germline V gene data show CDR1 as SGHRS and CDR2 as YFSETQ. The CDR3 runs to 15 residues. The V segment lost 0 bases and the J segment 3 bases; nucleotides outside the gene matches: 1. The CDR3 protein is CASSLERGDYNEQFF. CDR3 bases: TGCGCCAGCAGCTTGGAGCGGGGGGACTACAATGAGCAGTTCTTC. The whole variable domain, filled in from reference TRBV5-1 and TRBJ2-1, reads KAGVTQTPRYLIKTRGQQVTLSCSPISGHRSVSWYQQTPGQGLQFLFEYFSETQRNKGNFPGRFSGRQFSNSRSEMNVSTLELGDSALYLCASSLERGDYNEQFFGPGTRLTVL.

V usage is TRBV5-1 and J usage is TRBJ1-3; D not resolved. The CDR3 runs to 15 residues. Looked up from germline, CDR1 is SGHRS and CDR2 is YFSETQ. V lost 4 bases and J 0 bases, leaving 11 bases between the germline ends. CDR3: CASSLGEYSGNTIYF. The CDR3 nucleotides are TGCGCCAGCAGCCTCGGGGAGTACTCTGGAAACACCATATATTTT.

The chain couples TRBV7-7 to TRBJ2-1; 9 bases agree with TRBD2. Germline V gene lookup returns CDR1 SSHAT and CDR2 FNYEAQ (reference sequence). The V and J ends lost 6 bases and 1 base, in that order; junction bases with no gene match: 4. The CDR3 runs to 15 residues. The CDR3 nucleotides read TGTGCCAGCAGACCCCTAGCGGGGTCCTACAATGAGCAGTTCTTC. Translation gives CASRPLAGSYNEQFF.

This chain connects TRBV7-5 to TRBJ2-1; TRBD1 is taken as the D call from the table, unchecked against the DNA. TRBV7-5 is classified as a pseudogene. This CDR3 is 16 amino acids long. CDR3 region: CARSRSGQRNNNEQFF. In DNA form, the CDR3 reads TGTGCCAGAAGCCGTTCAGGACAGCGCAATAACAATGAGCAGTTCTTC.

The chain employs TRBV5-4 and TRBJ2-3; 8 nucleotides line up with TRBD1. The V gene's germline CDR1 is SGHNT and CDR2 YYREEE (reference sequence). The ends lost 0 bases at V and 0 bases at J; junction bases unmatched: 9. This CDR3 is 18 amino acids long. CDR3 nucleotide sequence: TGTGCCAGCAGCTTGGGGGCCGACAGGGGAATTAGCACAGATACGCAGTATTTT. It is translated as CASSLGADRGISTDTQYF.

The chain couples TRBV13 to TRBJ2-2; 7 bases are a match to TRBD2. J lost 4 bases, V lost 6 bases, and 17 bases had no gene match. Per the germline V gene, CDR1 is PRHDT and CDR2 is FYEKMQ (reference sequence). The CDR3 length is 18 residues. Here the CDR3 reads CASRNYPGTGGSTGELFF. DNA for the CDR3: TGTGCCAGCAGAAACTATCCCGGGACGGGCGGGAGCACCGGGGAGCTGTTTTTT.

This clone was seen only a few times. The chain recombines TRBV5-1 with TRBJ1-6; D remains ambiguous. The CDR3 spans 16 residues. The germline CDR1 and CDR2 sequences are SGHRS and YFSETQ. CDR3 amino acids: CLSLVDLSSYNSPLHF. CDR3 nucleotides: TGCCTTTCCTTGGTGGATTTAAGCTCCTATAATTCACCCCTCCACTTT.

The rearrangement links TRBV18 to TRBJ1-4; D unresolved. The CDR3 has 16 amino acids. Looked up from germline, CDR1 is KGHSH and CDR2 is LQKENI. V was pared by 4 bases and J by 0 bases, with 12 bases between. In DNA, the CDR3 is TGTGCCAGCTCACTCGGTCCAGGTGCAACTAATGAAAAACTGTTTTTT. Protein sequence: CASSLGPGATNEKLFF.

This chain connects TRBV30 to TRBJ2-1; 9 bases match TRBD1. The germline CDR1 and CDR2 sequences are GTSNPN and SVGIG (reference sequence). The J segment lost 7 bases and the V segment lost 4 bases, leaving 5 bases of the junction unmatched. The CDR3 totals 13 residues. CDR3 bases: TGTGCCTGGAACAGGGGGCAGGGAAATGAGCAGTTCTTC. It is translated as CAWNRGQGNEQFF.

The chain couples TRBV18 to TRBJ1-2, with unresolved D. V lost 2 bases and J lost 8, with 6 bases in between. Germline CDR1 KGHSH, CDR2 LQKENI. The CDR3 has 11 residues. CDR3 sequence: CASSPGSGYTF. The CDR3 coding sequence is TGTGCCAGCTCACCAGGGAGCGGCTACACCTTC.

V usage is TRBV5-1 and J usage is TRBJ2-5, with 15 bases that match TRBD2. CDR3 length: 17 residues. Losses at the gene ends were 0 bases for V and 5 bases for J; bases not matched to a gene: 5. Germline CDR1 SGHRS, CDR2 YFSETQ. Here the CDR3 reads CASSLVGLAGGQETQYF. DNA of the CDR3: TGCGCCAGCAGCTTGGTCGGACTAGCGGGGGGGCAGGAGACCCAGTACTTC. The variable domain in full, with the rest retrieved from reference TRBV5-1 and TRBJ2-5, is KAGVTQTPRYLIKTRGQQVTLSCSPISGHRSVSWYQQTPGQGLQFLFEYFSETQRNKGNFPGRFSGRQFSNSRSEMNVSTLELGDSALYLCASSLVGLAGGQETQYFGPGTRLLVL.

The chain combines TRBV4-1 with TRBJ2-6; D tentatively fits TRBD1 or TRBD2 (5 bases each). V lost 4 bases and J 0 bases, leaving 13 bases between the germline ends. CDR1 and CDR2 (germline): MGHRA, YSYEKL. This CDR3 has 17 residues. CDR3 nucleotides: TGCGCCAGCAGCCGAGGGGATACTTCCTCTGGGGCCAACGTCCTGACTTTC. It codes for CASSRGDTSSGANVLTF.